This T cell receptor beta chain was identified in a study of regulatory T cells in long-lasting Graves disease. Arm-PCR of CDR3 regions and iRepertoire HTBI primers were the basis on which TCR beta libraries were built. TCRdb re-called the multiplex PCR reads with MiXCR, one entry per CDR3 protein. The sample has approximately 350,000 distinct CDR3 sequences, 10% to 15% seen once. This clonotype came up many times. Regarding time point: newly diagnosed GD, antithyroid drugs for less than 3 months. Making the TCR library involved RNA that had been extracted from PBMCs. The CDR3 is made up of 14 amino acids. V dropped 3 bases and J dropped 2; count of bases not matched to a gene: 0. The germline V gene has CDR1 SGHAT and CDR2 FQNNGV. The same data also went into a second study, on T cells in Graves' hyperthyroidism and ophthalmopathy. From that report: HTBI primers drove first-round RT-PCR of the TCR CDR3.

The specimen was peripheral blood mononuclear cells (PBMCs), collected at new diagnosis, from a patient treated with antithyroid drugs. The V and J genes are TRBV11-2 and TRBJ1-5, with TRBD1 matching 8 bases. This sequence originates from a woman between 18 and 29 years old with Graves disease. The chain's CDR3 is CASSLGQGNQPQHF. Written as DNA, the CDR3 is TGTGCCAGCAGCTTGGGACAGGGCAATCAGCCCCAGCATTTT.